The sequence of this T cell receptor (beta chain) was determined in a study of early T cells in non-severe SARS-CoV-2 infection. CDR1 is SGHRS and CDR2 is YFSETQ in the germline V gene. There are 18 residues in the CDR3. Losses at the gene ends were 0 bases for V and 2 bases for J; bases not matched to a gene: 12. One entry per CDR3 protein, called by TCRdb with MiXCR from the 5' RACE reads. The top ten clones hold about 5.4% of a sample with some 45,000 distinct CDR3 sequences, about a tenth of them seen once. The source material was whole blood, sampled at baseline. The clonotype originates from an adult who was a healthcare worker with PCR-confirmed SARS-CoV-2 infection or an uninfected control (not recorded which). The V gene is TRBV5-1, the J gene TRBJ2-3, with 7 bases matching TRBD1. CDR3 nucleotides: TGCGCCAGCAGCTTGGAGCCCTCACGACAGGGAGACACAGATACGCAGTATTTT. Encoded protein: CASSLEPSRQGDTDTQYF.